Below, 3 T cell receptor beta chains from the same sample are listed, as sequenced in a study of cytomegalovirus exposure and HLA in healthy donors. PCR was performed using 60 Vbeta and 13 Jbeta primers. The table came from immunoSEQ multiplex PCR; TCRdb's copy has only in-frame clones and leaves some out. The sample has 190,000 or so clones, over 75% seen once; the top ten hold roughly 0.098%. The sequenced sample was PBMCs. The origin of the receptors is a boy between 2 and 15 years old in good health and CMV-seronegative.

The chain recombines TRBV5-8 with TRBJ1-4; D is possibly TRBD1 (5 bases). V was trimmed by 0 bases and J by 8 bases, leaving 11 bases between them. In germline, CDR1 is SGHTS, CDR2 YDEGEE. The CDR3 sequence is 14 residues long. The chain's CDR3 is CASSLGGPWEKLFF. The CDR3 coding sequence is TGTGCCAGCAGCTTGGGGGGCCCTTGGGAAAAACTGTTTTTT. Full variable domain (outside the CDR3, taken from reference TRBV5-8 and TRBJ1-4): EAGVTQSPTHLIKTRGQQATLRCSPISGHTSVYWYQQALGLGLQFLLWYDEGEERNRGNFPPRFSGRQFPNYSSELNVNALELEDSALYLCASSLGGPWEKLFFGSGTQLSVL.

The chain links TRBV19 to TRBJ2-3; TRBD2 agrees at 8 bases. Germline V gene lookup returns CDR1 LNHDA and CDR2 SQIVND (reference sequence). The junction had 9 bases not matched to a gene; V was cut back by 5 bases and J by 2 bases. This CDR3 contains 16 residues. In DNA form, the CDR3 reads TGTGCCAGTAGTCTCCTAAGCGGGGGTACCACAGATACGCAGTATTTT. This codes for CASSLLSGGTTDTQYF.

The rearrangement joins TRBV19 to TRBJ2-1; 7 nucleotides line up with TRBD2. J lost 5 bases, V lost 7 bases, and 5 bases had no gene match. The CDR3 totals 13 residues. Looked up from germline, CDR1 is LNHDA and CDR2 is SQIVND (reference sequence). CDR3: CASKAGSNNEQFF. CDR3 coding DNA: TGTGCCAGTAAAGCGGGGAGTAACAATGAGCAGTTCTTC.